Listed here are 5 T cell receptor beta chains from one sample, sequenced in a study of response to subunit inactivated influenza vaccine. Using its own MiXCR run on the RT-PCR reads, TCRdb lists one record per CDR3 protein. The profile shows around 530,000 distinct CDR3 sequences, around 11% of them singletons. The sequencing here drew on PBMCs from blood, taken on the day of vaccination. These receptors were taken from a man in his forties or fifties who received an inactivated influenza vaccine.

This clonotype occurred a few times. The chain links TRBV28 to TRBJ2-5; tentatively, D is TRBD2 (5 bases). V shed 6 bases and J shed 3 bases, with 8 bases lying between them. CDR3 length: 12 residues. Per germline, CDR1 MDHEN and CDR2 SYDVKM. The CDR3 nucleotides are TGTGCCAGCAGAGAGGGCAAAGAGACCCAGTACTTC. Translation gives CASREGKETQYF.

The chain combines TRBV29-1 with TRBJ2-1, with D unresolved. Germline V gene data show CDR1 as SQVTM and CDR2 as ANQGSEA. The CDR3 totals 13 residues. V was clipped by 3 bases and J by 6 bases, with 12 bases between them. The DNA for the CDR3 is TGCAGCGTTGAGAGGTTACCCCTCAATGAGCAGTTCTTC. Its translation: CSVERLPLNEQFF.

This CDR3 reads CASSQGGQGRDQPQHF. The CDR3 DNA is TGCGCCAGCAGTCAGGGCGGACAGGGAAGGGATCAGCCCCAGCATTTT. The chain recombines TRBV23-1 with TRBJ1-5, with 8 bases that match TRBD1. TRBV23-1 is sorted into the ORF group, with uncertain function. This CDR3 comprises 16 residues. V dropped 3 bases and J dropped 5; count of bases not matched to a gene: 9.

There are a few counts of this clonotype. The chain employs TRBV21-1 and TRBJ2-1; the table gives TRBD1 as D, unverified against the DNA. TRBV21-1 is shown as a pseudogene. The CDR3 runs 17 residues. CDR3 loop: CASNPPLSQTSHNEQFF. The CDR3 DNA reads TGTGCCAGCAACCCCCCCTTGTCCCAAACTTCGCACAATGAGCAGTTCTTC.

A few counts support this clonotype. CDR3 residues: CAISESDGLAGAPYNEQFF. As DNA, the CDR3 is TGTGCCATCAGTGAGTCGGACGGTCTAGCGGGTGCCCCCTACAATGAGCAGTTCTTC. The V call is TRBV10-3, the J call TRBJ2-1, with TRBD2 matching 8 bases. This CDR3 region has 19 residues. Trimming cost V 0 bases and J 2 bases; bases outside gene matches: 12. From germline, CDR1 is ENHRY and CDR2 SYGVKD.